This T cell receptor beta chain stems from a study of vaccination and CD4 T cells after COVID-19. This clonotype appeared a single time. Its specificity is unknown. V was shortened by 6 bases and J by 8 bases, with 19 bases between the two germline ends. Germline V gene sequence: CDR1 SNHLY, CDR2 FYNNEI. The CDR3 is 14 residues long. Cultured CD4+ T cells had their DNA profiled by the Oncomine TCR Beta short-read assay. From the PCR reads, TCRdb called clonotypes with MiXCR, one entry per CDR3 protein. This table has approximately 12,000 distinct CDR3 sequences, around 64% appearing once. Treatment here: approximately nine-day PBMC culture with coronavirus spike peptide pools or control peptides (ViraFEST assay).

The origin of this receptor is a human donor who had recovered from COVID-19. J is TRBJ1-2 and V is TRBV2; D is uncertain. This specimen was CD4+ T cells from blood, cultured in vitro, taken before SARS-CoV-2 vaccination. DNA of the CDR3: TGTGCCAGCAGAGAGGACCTCTCATCGAGGGGCTACACCTTC. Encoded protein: CASREDLSSRGYTF.